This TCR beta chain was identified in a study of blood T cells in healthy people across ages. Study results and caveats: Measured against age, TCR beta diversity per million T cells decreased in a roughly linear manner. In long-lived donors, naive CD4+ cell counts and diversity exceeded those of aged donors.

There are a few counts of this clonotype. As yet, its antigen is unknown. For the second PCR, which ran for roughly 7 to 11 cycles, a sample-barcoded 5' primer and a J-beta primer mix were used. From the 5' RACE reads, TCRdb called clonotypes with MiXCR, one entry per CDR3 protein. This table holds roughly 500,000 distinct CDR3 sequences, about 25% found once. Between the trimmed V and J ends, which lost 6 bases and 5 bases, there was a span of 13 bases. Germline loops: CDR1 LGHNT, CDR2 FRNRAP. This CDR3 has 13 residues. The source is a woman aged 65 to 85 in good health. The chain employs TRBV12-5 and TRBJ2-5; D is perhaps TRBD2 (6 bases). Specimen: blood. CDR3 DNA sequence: TGTGCTAGTGGCTCCGGGACTTCGGAGACCCAGTACTTC. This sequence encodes CASGSGTSETQYF.